These 11 T cell receptor beta chains were all obtained from the same sample, sequenced in a study of CD8+ T cells in alopecia areata. cDNA reverse transcribed from extracted RNA served as the sequencing template. Method: immunoSEQ multiplex PCR; TCRdb's copy keeps in-frame clones and lacks some. The table records some 200,000 clones, roughly three fifths of them present only once. Treatment of the sample: oral pan-JAK inhibitor, 5-10 mg twice daily. Material: CD8+ T cells sorted from blood, obtained at week 24, from a patient treated with tofacitinib. The receptors were gathered from a human donor with alopecia areata.

The CDR3, as DNA: TGTGCCAGCAGCGCGGGACAGGGGGTCCATGGCTACACCTTC. As protein: CASSAGQGVHGYTF. The rearrangement links TRBV5-6 to TRBJ1-2, with TRBD1 matching 11 bases. Germline V CDR1 and CDR2: SGHDT, YYEEEE. The CDR3 sequence is 14 residues long. The trim removed 4 bases at V and 6 bases at J, leaving 5 bases unmatched.

As concerns this clone: At the DNA level, this CDR3 is encoded by other sequences in the same sample as well. This chain links TRBV9 with TRBJ2-2; no clear D. Germline CDR1 and CDR2: SGDLS and YYNGEE. There are 12 residues in the CDR3. V was trimmed by 3 bases and J by 2 bases, leaving 2 bases between them. The CDR3 DNA reads TGTGCCAGCAGCGCTAACACCGGGGAGCTGTTTTTT. It translates to CASSANTGELFF. Complete variable domain (other parts from reference TRBV9 and TRBJ2-2): DSGVTQTPKHLITATGQRVTLRCSPRSGDLSVYWYQQSLDQGLQFLIQYYNGEERAKGNILERFSAQQFPDLHSELNLSSLELGDSALYFCASSANTGELFFGEGSRLTVL.

V and J are TRBV28 and TRBJ1-6; weak D call: TRBD1 (6 bases). V lost 3 bases and J lost 13, with 22 bases in between. CDR1 and CDR2 from the germline V gene are MDHEN and SYDVKM. The CDR3 spans 16 residues. The CDR3 loop reads CASSLDSSYPLSPLHF. The CDR3 coding sequence is TGTGCCAGCAGTTTGGACAGCTCGTACCCCCTATCGCCCCTCCACTTT.

The gene calls are TRBV7-2 and TRBJ1-5; tentatively, D is TRBD1 (6 bases). The germline V gene encodes CDR1 SGHTA and CDR2 FQGNSA. V shed 0 bases and J shed 0 bases, with 18 bases lying between them. This CDR3 has 19 residues. This CDR3 is CASSLASLDSWNSNQPQHF. CDR3 nucleotides: TGTGCCAGCAGCTTAGCCTCTCTGGACAGTTGGAATAGCAATCAGCCCCAGCATTTT.

This chain uses TRBV2 with TRBJ1-5; the D gene is possibly TRBD1 (5 bases). Germline V gene sequence: CDR1 SNHLY, CDR2 FYNNEI. The V end was cut by 2 bases, the J end by 4 bases, with 6 bases between. CDR3 length: 13 amino acids. CDR3 in amino acids: CASSERGNQPQHF. CDR3 nucleotide sequence: TGTGCCAGCAGTGAAAGGGGAAATCAGCCCCAGCATTTT.

This sequence joins TRBV18 and TRBJ2-3; D possibly corresponds to TRBD2 (6 bases). In germline, CDR1 is KGHSH, CDR2 LQKENI. This CDR3 contains 15 residues. The V end lost 3 bases, the J end lost 2 bases, and 12 bases lay between the germline ends. CDR3 nucleotide sequence: TGTGCCAGCTCACCCTCGGGCGGGATCACAGATACGCAGTATTTT. Protein: CASSPSGGITDTQYF.

This clone has just a few counts. V and J are TRBV19 and TRBJ1-5, with unresolved D. Per germline, CDR1 LNHDA and CDR2 SQIVND (reference sequence). V lost 4 bases and J 0 bases, leaving 7 bases between the germline ends. The CDR3 consists of 14 residues. CDR3 in amino acids: CASSRGYSNQPQHF. In nucleotides, the CDR3 is TGTGCCAGTAGTAGGGGATATAGCAATCAGCCCCAGCATTTT.

To note about this clone: A read error may produce the germline difference seen at one junction end. The chain recombines TRBV13 with TRBJ2-1, with D unresolved. The CDR3 runs 12 residues. The germline gives CDR1 PRHDT, CDR2 FYEKMQ (reference sequence). CDR3 bases: TGTGCCAGCATTCTCCTGGACCGAAGTGGAGTCTTC. Translated: CASILLDRSGVF.

This chain connects TRBV7-9 to TRBJ2-1; no reliable D call. V shed 8 bases and J shed 5 bases, with 7 bases lying between them. The CDR3 consists of 11 residues. Germline lookup yields CDR1 SEHNR and CDR2 FQNEAQ (reference sequence). The CDR3 bases are TGTGCCAGCGACACAAACAATGAGCAGTTCTTC. Its protein is CASDTNNEQFF.

This clone showed up just a few times. The chain has TRBV27 and TRBJ1-4; no clear D. This CDR3 contains 14 residues. Germline-derived CDR1 and CDR2 are MNHEY and SMNVEV (reference sequence). Deletions cut 0 bases from V and 5 bases from J, with 7 bases between. The chain's CDR3 is CASSLSSQNEKLFF. CDR3 nucleotides: TGTGCCAGCAGTTTATCTTCCCAAAATGAAAAACTGTTTTTT.

V is TRBV15 and J is TRBJ1-1, with TRBD1 matching 9 bases. The CDR3 loop spans 15 amino acids. Germline V CDR1 and CDR2: LNHNV, YYDKDF (reference sequence). With 5 bases clipped from V and 3 bases from J, the junction kept 7 bases outside the gene matches. This CDR3 reads CATSGQGLVDTEAFF. The CDR3 nucleotides read TGTGCCACCAGCGGACAGGGGCTGGTGGACACTGAAGCTTTCTTT. Combining the CDR3 with reference TRBV15 and TRBJ1-1 gives the whole variable domain DAMVIQNPRYQVTQFGKPVTLSCSQTLNHNVMYWYQQKSSQAPKLLFHYYDKDFNNEADTPDNFQSRRPNTSFCFLDIRSPGLGDTAMYLCATSGQGLVDTEAFFGQGTRLTVV.